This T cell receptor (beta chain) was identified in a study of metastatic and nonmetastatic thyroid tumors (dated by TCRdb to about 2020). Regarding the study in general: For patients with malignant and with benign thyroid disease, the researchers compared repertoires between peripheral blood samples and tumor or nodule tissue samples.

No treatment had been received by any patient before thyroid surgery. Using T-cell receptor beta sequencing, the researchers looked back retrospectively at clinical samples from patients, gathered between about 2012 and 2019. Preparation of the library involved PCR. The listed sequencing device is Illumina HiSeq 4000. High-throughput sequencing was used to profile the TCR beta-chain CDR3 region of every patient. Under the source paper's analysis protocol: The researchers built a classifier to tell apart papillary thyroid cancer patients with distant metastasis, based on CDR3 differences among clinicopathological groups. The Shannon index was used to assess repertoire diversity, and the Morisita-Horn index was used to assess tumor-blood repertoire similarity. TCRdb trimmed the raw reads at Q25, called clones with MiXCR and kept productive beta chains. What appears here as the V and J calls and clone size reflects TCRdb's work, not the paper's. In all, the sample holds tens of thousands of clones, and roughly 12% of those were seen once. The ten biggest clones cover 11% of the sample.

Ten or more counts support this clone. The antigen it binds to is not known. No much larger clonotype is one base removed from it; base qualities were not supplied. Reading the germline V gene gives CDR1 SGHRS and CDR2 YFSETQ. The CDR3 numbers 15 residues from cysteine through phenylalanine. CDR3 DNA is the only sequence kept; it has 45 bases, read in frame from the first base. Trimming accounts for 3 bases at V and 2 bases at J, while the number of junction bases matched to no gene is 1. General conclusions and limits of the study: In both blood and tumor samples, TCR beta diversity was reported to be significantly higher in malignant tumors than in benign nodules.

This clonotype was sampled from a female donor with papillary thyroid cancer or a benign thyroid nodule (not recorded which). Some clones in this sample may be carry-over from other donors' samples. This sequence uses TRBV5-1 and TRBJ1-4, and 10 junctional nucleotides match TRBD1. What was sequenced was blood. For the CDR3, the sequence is CASSWGQGTNEKLFF. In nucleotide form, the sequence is TGCGCCAGCAGCTGGGGACAGGGGACTAATGAAAAACTGTTTTTT.